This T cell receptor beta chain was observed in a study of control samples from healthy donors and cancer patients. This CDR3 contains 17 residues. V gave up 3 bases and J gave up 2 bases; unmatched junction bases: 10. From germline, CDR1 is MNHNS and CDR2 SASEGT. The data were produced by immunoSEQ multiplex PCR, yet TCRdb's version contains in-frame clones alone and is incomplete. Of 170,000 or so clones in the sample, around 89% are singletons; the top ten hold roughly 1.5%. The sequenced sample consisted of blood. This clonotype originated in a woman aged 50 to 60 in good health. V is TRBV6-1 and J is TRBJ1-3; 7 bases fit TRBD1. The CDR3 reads CASSEQGGGIPGNTIYF. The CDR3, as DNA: TGTGCCAGCAGTGAGCAGGGGGGAGGCATCCCTGGAAACACCATATATTTT.